These 31 T cell receptor beta chains came from one sample sequenced in a study of shared clonotypes between healthy human individuals. Assay used: immunoSEQ multiplex PCR; TCRdb lists only in-frame clones, some missing. The sample lists 500,000 to 550,000 clones; approximately 95% were seen once. Sample: naive CD4+ T cells sorted from blood. As to subset: CD45RA+ positively selected. The receptors come from a woman in her thirties in good health.

The CDR3 spells CASSRDGGTEAFF. Here the CDR3 DNA reads TGCGCCAGCAGTCGCGACGGGGGCACTGAAGCTTTCTTT. The chain recombines TRBV5-1 with TRBJ1-1, with TRBD1 as a possible D gene (5 bases). The CDR3 is made up of 13 amino acids. Germline loops: CDR1 SGHRS, CDR2 YFSETQ. V was shortened by 5 bases and J by 4 bases, with 12 bases between the two germline ends.

This chain uses TRBV5-4 with TRBJ2-1; possible D gene TRBD2, 7 bases. There are 16 residues in the CDR3. CDR1 SGHNT and CDR2 YYREEE come from the germline V gene (reference sequence). The ends were cut back, 5 bases at V and 8 bases at J, with 23 bases in the middle. The CDR3 is CASREGEWEGVDEQFF. The DNA for the CDR3 is TGTGCCAGCAGAGAAGGGGAGTGGGAGGGGGTCGATGAGCAGTTCTTC.

V is TRBV6-5 and J is TRBJ2-5; 12 bases fit TRBD2. This CDR3 is 14 amino acids long. V dropped 7 bases and J dropped 4; count of bases not matched to a gene: 4. In germline, CDR1 is MNHEY, CDR2 SVGAGI. CDR3 in amino acids: CASTTSGRRETQYF. In DNA, the CDR3 is TGTGCCAGCACGACTAGCGGGAGAAGAGAGACCCAGTACTTC.

The chain combines TRBV6-6 with TRBJ2-5, with a weak D call TRBD1 (6 bases). The DNA end is more similar to TRBJ2-7, so the J call may be wrong. The CDR3 has 15 amino acids. Germline assignment: CDR1 MNHNY and CDR2 SVGAGI (reference sequence). The CDR3 region has the DNA TGTGCCAGCAGCCACCGGACAGCCTCGCGCTACGAGCAGTACTTC. This gives the protein CASSHRTASRYEQYF.

This chain uses TRBV6-5 with TRBJ1-2; tentatively, D is TRBD1 (5 bases). CDR1 and CDR2 (germline): MNHEY, SVGAGI. The CDR3 length is 13 residues. Trimming removed 0 bases at V and 8 bases at J, with 10 bases between. CDR3 amino acids: CASSYSRGTGYTF. Written as DNA, the CDR3 is TGTGCCAGCAGTTACTCGAGAGGGACCGGCTACACCTTC.

The rearrangement uses TRBV30 and TRBJ2-7; D is uncertain. The CDR3 length is 11 residues. Germline lookup yields CDR1 GTSNPN and CDR2 SVGIG (reference sequence). V gave up 3 bases and J gave up 0 bases, with 3 bases separating them. The CDR3 here is CAWSISYEQYF. The CDR3 DNA follows: TGTGCCTGGAGCATCTCCTACGAGCAGTACTTC.

This chain uses TRBV15 with TRBJ1-6; tentatively, D is TRBD1 (5 bases). With 8 bases removed from V and 9 bases from J, the gap between germline ends came to 20 bases. CDR1 is LNHNV and CDR2 is YYDKDF in the germline V gene (reference sequence). The CDR3 covers 15 residues. The CDR3 reads CATSEMGESSSPLHF. CDR3 bases: TGTGCCACCTCAGAGATGGGGGAAAGCAGTTCACCCCTCCACTTT.

J is TRBJ2-1 and V is TRBV11-2, with 12 bases matching TRBD1. This CDR3 contains 16 residues. Germline assignment: CDR1 SGHAT and CDR2 FQNNGV. Trimming cost V 3 bases and J 9 bases; bases outside gene matches: 9. The CDR3 loop reads CASSFIGTGGRGEQFF. In nucleotides, the CDR3 is TGTGCCAGCAGCTTTATCGGGACAGGGGGCAGGGGTGAGCAGTTCTTC.

This clone was observed a few times. The chain carries TRBV28 and TRBJ1-5; D not resolved. CDR3 length: 13 residues. Trimming stripped 6 bases from V and 0 bases from J, with 6 bases between. Germline-derived CDR1 and CDR2 are MDHEN and SYDVKM. CDR3 DNA: TGTGCCAGCAGGGGTTATAGCAATCAGCCCCAGCATTTT. This sequence encodes CASRGYSNQPQHF.

V and J are TRBV7-9 and TRBJ2-5; D unclear. The germline gives CDR1 SEHNR, CDR2 FQNEAQ (reference sequence). The V and J ends lost 5 bases and 5 bases respectively, with 9 bases between them. The CDR3 extends over 12 amino acids. CDR3 protein: CASSDASETQYF. The CDR3 DNA is TGTGCCAGCAGCGACGCGAGTGAGACCCAGTACTTC.

The V call is TRBV6-1, the J call TRBJ1-5; a possible D gene is TRBD1 (5 bases). Trimming took off 0 bases at V and 7 bases at J, with 13 bases between the two ends. The CDR3 sequence is 15 residues long. Germline V CDR1 and CDR2: MNHNS, SASEGT. The CDR3 bases are TGTGCCAGCAGTGAAGCGTGGGGGGTGGCACAGCCCCAGCATTTT. This encodes CASSEAWGVAQPQHF.

The chain is built from TRBV15 and TRBJ2-7; D is possibly TRBD1 (5 bases). Trimming took 4 bases from V and 3 from J, leaving 16 bases between them. The CDR3 covers 15 residues. CDR1 and CDR2 from the germline V gene are LNHNV and YYDKDF (reference sequence). CDR3 residues: CATSTRQSRDYEQYF. The CDR3 coding sequence is TGTGCCACCAGCACCAGACAGTCTAGGGACTACGAGCAGTACTTC.

The chain employs TRBV5-6 and TRBJ1-1; a weak D match, TRBD1 (6 bases). Deletions cut 4 bases from V and 1 base from J, with 14 bases between. The CDR3 length is 15 residues. Germline V gives CDR1 SGHDT, CDR2 YYEEEE. The CDR3 loop is CASSQLDRTNTEAFF. DNA of the CDR3: TGTGCCAGCAGCCAACTTGACAGGACGAACACTGAAGCTTTCTTT.

The chain couples TRBV9 to TRBJ2-1; 10 bases map to TRBD2. Germline CDR1 and CDR2: SGDLS and YYNGEE. J was trimmed by 8 bases and V by 0 bases; bases with no gene match: 5. CDR3 size: 15 residues. This CDR3 reads CASSVGAGGFDEQFF. The DNA of the CDR3 is TGTGCCAGCAGCGTAGGAGCGGGGGGGTTCGATGAGCAGTTCTTC.

The CDR3 coding sequence is TGTGCCACCAGCAGGACCCTGACAGGGAAGGTCGACGAGCAGTACTTC. This sequence encodes CATSRTLTGKVDEQYF. This chain joins TRBV15 and TRBJ2-7; 7 nucleotides line up with TRBD1. This CDR3 has 16 amino acids. Germline values: CDR1 LNHNV, CDR2 YYDKDF (reference sequence). The V segment lost 3 bases and the J segment 5 bases; nucleotides outside the gene matches: 13.

This chain uses TRBV5-6 with TRBJ2-3; D may be TRBD1 (5 bases). This CDR3 comprises 15 residues. V lost 2 bases and J lost 2, with 12 bases in between. CDR1 and CDR2 (germline): SGHDT, YYEEEE. The CDR3 nucleotides are TGTGCCAGCAGCTTTGGCAGGGTTAACACAGATACGCAGTATTTT. Its protein is CASSFGRVNTDTQYF.

This clone was counted once. One junction end does not reproduce the germline sequence, and a read error may be involved. This rearrangement joins TRBV11-2 to TRBJ1-2; TRBD1 agrees at 7 bases. CDR3 length: 14 residues. In germline, CDR1 is SGHAT, CDR2 FQNNGV. The CDR3 DNA sequence: TGTGCCAGCAGCCGAGGGACAGAGTCCTATAGCTACACCTTC. Translated, it gives CASSRGTESYSYTF.

This chain connects TRBV10-3 to TRBJ1-1; 8 nucleotides line up with TRBD1. The CDR3 runs to 16 residues. CDR1 is ENHRY and CDR2 is SYGVKD in the germline V gene. Trimming at V came to 2 bases and at J to 5 bases, leaving 10 bases not matched to a gene. CDR3 in amino acids: CAISEDRTGFPTEAFF. The DNA of the CDR3 is TGTGCCATCAGTGAGGATAGGACAGGGTTTCCAACTGAAGCTTTCTTT.

In its sample, this clone was seen once. This chain uses TRBV28 with TRBJ2-2; TRBD2 matches 13 bases. With 0 bases clipped from V and 5 bases from J, the junction kept 0 bases outside the gene matches. CDR1 and CDR2 from the germline V gene are MDHEN and SYDVKM. This CDR3 spans 16 amino acids. The CDR3 loop reads CASSLWTSGRTGELFF. As DNA, the CDR3 is TGTGCCAGCAGTTTATGGACTAGCGGGAGGACCGGGGAGCTGTTTTTT.

The chain is built from TRBV2 and TRBJ2-5; the match to TRBD2 covers 12 bases. Trimming took 2 bases from V and 0 from J; bases not matched to a gene: 1. Germline lookup yields CDR1 SNHLY and CDR2 FYNNEI. This CDR3 has 16 residues. CDR3 protein: CASSERTSGNQETQYF. The CDR3 DNA follows: TGTGCCAGCAGTGAAAGGACTAGCGGGAACCAAGAGACCCAGTACTTC.

CDR3 in DNA: TGTGCCAGCAGCTTCTCCGTCCCCGGGACTAGCGGGAGGGCCTACGAGCAGTACTTC. Encoded protein: CASSFSVPGTSGRAYEQYF. The chain has TRBV7-9 and TRBJ2-7; 16 bases agree with TRBD2. CDR1 and CDR2 from the germline V gene are SEHNR and FQNEAQ (reference sequence). J gave up 2 bases and V 3 bases, and 10 bases lay outside the gene matches. The CDR3 totals 19 residues. The variable domain in full, completed from reference TRBV7-9 and TRBJ2-7, reads DTGVSQNPRHKITKRGQNVTFRCDPISEHNRLYWYRQTLGQGPEFLTYFQNEAQLEKSRLLSDRFSAERPKGSFSTLEIQRTEQGDSAMYLCASSFSVPGTSGRAYEQYFGPGTRLTVT.

The chain combines TRBV5-1 with TRBJ2-7; D is possibly TRBD1 (6 bases). Trimming shortened V by 0 bases and J by 3 bases, and 16 bases separated the two germline ends. Germline-derived CDR1 and CDR2 are SGHRS and YFSETQ. The CDR3 loop spans 16 amino acids. The CDR3 DNA reads as TGCGCCAGCAGCTTGGATGGGACAATAGGGCACTACGAGCAGTACTTC. It codes for CASSLDGTIGHYEQYF.

CDR3 DNA: TGTGCCAGCACATGGGACAGGGTTAACACCGGGGAGCTGTTTTTT. Protein sequence: CASTWDRVNTGELFF. The gene calls are TRBV7-8 and TRBJ2-2; TRBD1 matches at 9 bases. The CDR3 is 15 amino acids. Germline V gene sequence: CDR1 SGHVS, CDR2 FQNEAQ. The V and J ends lost 7 bases and 2 bases, in that order; junction bases with no gene match: 5. Filled out from reference TRBV7-8 and TRBJ2-2, the complete variable domain reads GAGVSQSPRYKVAKRGQDVALRCDPISGHVSLFWYQQALGQGPEFLTYFQNEAQLDKSGLPSDRFFAERPEGSVSTLKIQRTQQEDSAVYLCASTWDRVNTGELFFGEGSRLTVL.

Turning to this clone: Other DNA sequences in the sample encode the same CDR3. The chain has TRBV2 and TRBJ2-1; 9 nucleotides align to TRBD2. Germline values: CDR1 SNHLY, CDR2 FYNNEI. The J segment lost 4 bases and the V segment lost 6 bases, leaving 1 base of the junction unmatched. The CDR3 has 13 residues. The CDR3 loop reads CASRTSGYNEQFF. The CDR3, as DNA: TGTGCCAGCAGGACTAGCGGATACAATGAGCAGTTCTTC.

The chain has TRBV7-2 and TRBJ1-3; TRBD1 matches 11 bases. Germline V CDR1 and CDR2: SGHTA, FQGNSA. The length of the CDR3 is 17 residues. Trimming at V came to 0 bases and at J to 3 bases, leaving 4 bases not matched to a gene. The CDR3 nucleotides are TGTGCCAGCAGCTTAGCTGGACAGGGGGCAGGTGGAAACACCATATATTTT. It is translated as CASSLAGQGAGGNTIYF.

This chain joins TRBV7-2 and TRBJ1-6; D not certain. Germline-derived CDR1 and CDR2 are SGHTA and FQGNSA. V was trimmed by 5 bases and J by 6 bases, leaving 11 bases between them. The CDR3 has 14 residues. This CDR3 is CASSVRSLNSPLHF. CDR3 DNA: TGTGCCAGCAGCGTAAGAAGCCTTAATTCACCCCTCCACTTT.

The V gene is TRBV4-1, the J gene TRBJ2-7, with no clear D. CDR1 is MGHRA, CDR2 YSYEKL, per germline. The V end lost 2 bases, the J end lost 5 bases, and 16 bases lay between the germline ends. The CDR3 runs to 15 residues. The CDR3 protein is CASSQYFLSFHEQYF. For the CDR3, the DNA is TGCGCCAGCAGCCAATATTTCCTAAGTTTCCACGAGCAGTACTTC.

The chain couples TRBV10-3 to TRBJ2-3; a weak D match, TRBD1 (5 bases). V was clipped by 2 bases and J by 2 bases, with 11 bases between them. The CDR3 has 15 amino acids. The germline gives CDR1 ENHRY, CDR2 SYGVKD. CDR3 sequence: CAISETGQYTDTQYF. CDR3 in DNA: TGTGCCATCAGTGAGACCGGACAATACACAGATACGCAGTATTTT.

The chain employs TRBV28 and TRBJ2-2, with D possibly matching TRBD1 (6 bases). Germline V gene lookup returns CDR1 MDHEN and CDR2 SYDVKM. CDR3 length: 13 amino acids. V shed 8 bases and J shed 4 bases, with 11 bases lying between them. In nucleotides, the CDR3 is TGTGCCAGCCTTCGACAGGCCACCGGGGAGCTGTTTTTT. This translates into CASLRQATGELFF. The whole variable domain, remainder taken from reference TRBV28 and TRBJ2-2, is DVKVTQSSRYLVKRTGEKVFLECVQDMDHENMFWYRQDPGLGLRLIYFSYDVKMKEKGDIPEGYSVSREKKERFSLILESASTNQTSMYLCASLRQATGELFFGEGSRLTVL.

This clone was observed a single time. The genes are TRBV6-6 and TRBJ1-2, with TRBD1 matching 7 bases. Trimming took 4 bases from V and 5 from J; bases not matched to a gene: 7. Germline V lookup: CDR1 MNHNY, CDR2 SVGAGI (reference sequence). This CDR3 spans 14 amino acids. CDR3 amino acids: CASSSLGQNYGYTF. The CDR3 region has the DNA TGTGCCAGCAGTTCCCTGGGACAGAATTATGGCTACACCTTC.

This clone was detected only once. A junction end diverges from the germline sequence, so it may reflect a read error. The V and J genes are TRBV9 and TRBJ1-1, with TRBD1 as a possible D gene (6 bases). The CDR3 runs 14 residues. Germline CDR1 and CDR2: SGDLS and YYNGEE. This CDR3 is CASSPGQPNSEAFF. Here the CDR3 DNA reads TGTGCCAGCAGCCCGGGACAACCGAACTCTGAAGCTTTCTTT.